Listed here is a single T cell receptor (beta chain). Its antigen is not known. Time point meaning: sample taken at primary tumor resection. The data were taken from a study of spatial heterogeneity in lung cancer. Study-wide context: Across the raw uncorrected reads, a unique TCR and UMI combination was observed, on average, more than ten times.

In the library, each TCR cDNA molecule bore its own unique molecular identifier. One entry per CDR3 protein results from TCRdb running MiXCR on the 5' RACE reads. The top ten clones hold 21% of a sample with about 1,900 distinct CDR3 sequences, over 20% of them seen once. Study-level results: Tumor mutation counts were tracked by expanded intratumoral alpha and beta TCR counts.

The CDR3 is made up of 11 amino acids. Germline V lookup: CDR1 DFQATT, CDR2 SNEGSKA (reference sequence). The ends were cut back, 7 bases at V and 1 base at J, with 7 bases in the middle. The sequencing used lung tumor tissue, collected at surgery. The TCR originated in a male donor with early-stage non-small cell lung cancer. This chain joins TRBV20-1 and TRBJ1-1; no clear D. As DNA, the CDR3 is TGCAGTGTAGGGCAGAACACTGAAGCTTTCTTT. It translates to CSVGQNTEAFF.